Given below is one T cell receptor beta chain in context. The antigen is unknown. This sample is drawn from a study of T cell responses to AZD1222 COVID-19 vaccine. For the study at large: It was second doses at about 4 or about 12 weeks that were pooled.

CDR1 and CDR2 from the germline V gene are LGHNT and FRNRAP. The ends lost 0 bases at V and 1 base at J; junction bases unmatched: 18. There are 20 residues in the CDR3. Findings and limits, study-wide: Close to half of spike-specific TCRs reportedly recognize unmutated variant regions. Possibly, clonal diversity was underestimated; donors were largely white British and included more females.

The protocol was immunoSEQ multiplex PCR, while the TCRdb copy is restricted to in-frame clones and leaves out a portion. The sample has some 150,000 clones, 85% to 95% seen once. This specimen consisted of peripheral blood, obtained on day 0 of AZD1222 vaccination. The chain carries TRBV12-5 and TRBJ2-7, with 7 bases that match TRBD2. This receptor was identified in an adult in good health. The CDR3 nucleotides read TGTGCTAGTGGTTTGGTACGACGCGGGGGTCTAACCCCAGGGTCCTACGAGCAGTACTTC. It encodes CASGLVRRGGLTPGSYEQYF.